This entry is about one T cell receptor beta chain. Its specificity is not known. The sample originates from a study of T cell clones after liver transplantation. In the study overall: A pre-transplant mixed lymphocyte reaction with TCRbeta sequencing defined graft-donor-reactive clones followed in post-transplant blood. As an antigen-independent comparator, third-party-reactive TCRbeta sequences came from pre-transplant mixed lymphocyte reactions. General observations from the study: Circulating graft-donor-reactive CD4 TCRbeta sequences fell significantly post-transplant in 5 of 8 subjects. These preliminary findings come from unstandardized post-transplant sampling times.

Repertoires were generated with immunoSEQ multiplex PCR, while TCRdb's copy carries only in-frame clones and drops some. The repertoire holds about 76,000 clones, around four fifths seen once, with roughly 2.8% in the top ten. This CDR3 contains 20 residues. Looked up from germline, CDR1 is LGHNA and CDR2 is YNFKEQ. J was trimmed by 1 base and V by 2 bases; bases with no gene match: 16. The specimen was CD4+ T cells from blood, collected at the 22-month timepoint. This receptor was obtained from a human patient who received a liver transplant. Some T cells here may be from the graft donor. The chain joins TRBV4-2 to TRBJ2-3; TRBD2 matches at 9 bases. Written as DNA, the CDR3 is TGTGCCAGCAGCCAAAACCCAACTAGCGGGTCGAGGCCGGGCACAGATACGCAGTATTTT. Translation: CASSQNPTSGSRPGTDTQYF.